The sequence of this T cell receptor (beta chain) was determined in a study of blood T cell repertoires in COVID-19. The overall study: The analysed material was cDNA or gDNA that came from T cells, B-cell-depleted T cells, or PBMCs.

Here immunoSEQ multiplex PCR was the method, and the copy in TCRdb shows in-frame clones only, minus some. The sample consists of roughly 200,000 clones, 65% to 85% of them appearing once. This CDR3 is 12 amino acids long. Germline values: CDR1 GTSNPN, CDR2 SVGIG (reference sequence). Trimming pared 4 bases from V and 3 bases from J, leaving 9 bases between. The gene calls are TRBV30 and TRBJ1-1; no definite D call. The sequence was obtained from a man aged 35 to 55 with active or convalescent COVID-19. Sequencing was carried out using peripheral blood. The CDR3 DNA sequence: TGTGCCTGGACCCAGTTGGACACTGAAGCTTTCTTT. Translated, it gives CAWTQLDTEAFF. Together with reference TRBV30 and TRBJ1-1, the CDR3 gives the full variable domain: SQTIHQWPATLVQPVGSPLSLECTVEGTSNPNLYWYRQAAGRGLQLLFYSVGIGQISSEVPQNLSASRPQDRQFILSSKKLLLSDSGFYLCAWTQLDTEAFFGQGTRLTVV.